This TCR beta chain was profiled in a study of cytomegalovirus exposure and HLA in healthy donors. Study-level information: The study placed about 81% of its 350 to 400 genotyped donors in the Caucasian-associated ancestry cluster.

The CDR3 extends over 15 amino acids. The germline V and J ends were trimmed by 0 bases and 1 base, with 8 bases remaining between them. Germline V gene sequence: CDR1 SGHRS, CDR2 YFSETQ. This clone was detected once. Its specificity is unknown. PCR was performed using 60 Vbeta and 13 Jbeta primers. Only in-frame clones appear in the TCRdb table, and some are missing; sequencing was by immunoSEQ multiplex PCR. Of about 120,000 clones detected, 75% to 80% appear once; the ten largest clones hold 12%. Broader study findings: It was assumed in the presence/absence analyses that sequencing depth was roughly uniform across donors.

The sequence was collected from a woman aged 40 to 55 in good health and CMV-seropositive. This sequence joins TRBV5-1 and TRBJ2-1, with D possibly being TRBD1 (6 bases). Sequenced input: PBMCs. For the CDR3, the DNA is TGCGCCAGCAGCTTGGCCCAGGGGTCCTACAATGAGCAGTTCTTC. It encodes CASSLAQGSYNEQFF.